Each of the 22 T cell receptor beta chains below was sequenced from the same sample in a study of beta chain features in type 1 diabetes (dated by TCRdb to the late 2010s). The method was the immunoSEQ multiplex PCR assay. The entire amount of isolated RNA was reverse transcribed using the High Capacity cDNA Reverse Transcription Kit, so the sequenced TCRB transcripts were expressed ones. The table was pulled from immuneACCESS by TCRdb, which kept in-frame rearrangements only. Such tables lose some clones; where checked, under half of the loss comes from unresolved V genes, and the rest has no known cause. This sample gives about 620,000 clones in total; roughly a sixth of them show up just once. The ten most abundant clones make up 0.093% of the sample. Input material: naive CD4+ T cells from blood. The cell subset or site label, read with the paper, signifies: true naive CD4+ T cells. The receptors derive from a man between 18 and 35 years old in good health.

The chain uses TRBV5-1 and TRBJ2-3; unclear D gene. V gave up 0 bases and J gave up 2 bases, with 7 bases separating them. The CDR3 runs 14 residues. CDR1 is SGHRS, CDR2 YFSETQ, per germline. The CDR3 coding sequence is TGCGCCAGCAGCTTGGGGACGAACACAGATACGCAGTATTTT. Protein product: CASSLGTNTDTQYF.

This clone was detected only a few times. As DNA, the CDR3 is TGTGCCAGCAGCTTAGGGACGGGGGCTGGACACATTCAGTACTTC. Its protein is CASSLGTGAGHIQYF. V and J are TRBV7-3 and TRBJ2-4, with D perhaps matching TRBD1 or TRBD2 (6 bases each). The CDR3 is made up of 15 amino acids. Looked up from germline, CDR1 is SGHTA and CDR2 is FQGTGA. Trimming took 2 bases from V and 8 from J, leaving 16 bases between them.

The chain uses TRBV6-5 and TRBJ2-7, with 10 bases that match TRBD1. Trimming removed 7 bases from V and 5 bases from J; junction bases left unmatched: 11. In germline, CDR1 is MNHEY, CDR2 SVGAGI. This CDR3 comprises 15 residues. The CDR3: CASTGWGTGENEQYF. The CDR3, as DNA: TGTGCCAGCACCGGTTGGGGGACAGGGGAGAACGAGCAGTACTTC.

This clone was seen only once. The chain recombines TRBV19 with TRBJ1-2; 9 nucleotides agree with TRBD1. Germline CDR1 is LNHDA and CDR2 is SQIVND (reference sequence). The CDR3 has 15 amino acids. V dropped 5 bases and J dropped 2; count of bases not matched to a gene: 6. The CDR3: CASSLIGTGNYGYTF. CDR3 nucleotides: TGTGCCAGTAGTCTAATCGGGACAGGGAACTATGGCTACACCTTC.

This clone has just a few counts. This chain joins TRBV7-8 and TRBJ2-6, with D uncertain. Germline CDR1 SGHVS, CDR2 FQNEAQ. This CDR3 is built from 15 residues. V lost 5 bases and J 2 bases, leaving 10 bases between the germline ends. DNA of the CDR3: TGTGCCAGCAGCCATGGTAGGGCTGGGGCCAACGTCCTGACTTTC. Translation gives CASSHGRAGANVLTF.

The chain has TRBV4-1 and TRBJ1-5; no reliable D call. This CDR3 comprises 15 residues. Trimming stripped 2 bases from V and 7 bases from J, with 15 bases between. From germline, CDR1 is MGHRA and CDR2 YSYEKL. Written as DNA, the CDR3 is TGCGCCAGCAGCCAAAGTCCCTCCGGCGGGCAGCCCCAGCATTTT. This gives the protein CASSQSPSGGQPQHF.

The CDR3 is CASSTGTASNQPQHF. The CDR3 DNA reads as TGTGCCAGCTCCACCGGCACAGCTAGCAATCAGCCCCAGCATTTT. The chain links TRBV18 to TRBJ1-5, with no clear D. The CDR3 runs 15 residues. Germline values: CDR1 KGHSH, CDR2 LQKENI. V was shortened by 6 bases and J by 0 bases, with 12 bases between the two germline ends.

The chain has TRBV7-2 and TRBJ2-3; weak D call: TRBD2 (6 bases). The germline gives CDR1 SGHTA, CDR2 FQGNSA. Trimming cost V 7 bases and J 4 bases, with 12 bases left between them. This CDR3 comprises 13 residues. The CDR3 region is CASNRRDPDTQYF. The CDR3 DNA reads as TGTGCCAGCAACCGGCGGGACCCAGATACGCAGTATTTT.

CDR3 in DNA: TGTGCCAGCAGCTTTGGACAGACCGAGACCCAGTACTTC. Its protein is CASSFGQTETQYF. The gene calls are TRBV27 and TRBJ2-5; a possible D gene is TRBD1 (6 bases). V lost 6 bases and J lost 5, with 13 bases in between. Looked up from germline, CDR1 is MNHEY and CDR2 is SMNVEV (reference sequence). CDR3 length: 13 residues.

V is TRBV28 and J is TRBJ2-5; 8 nucleotides align to TRBD1. The CDR3 spans 14 residues. The V segment lost 6 bases and the J segment 5 bases; nucleotides outside the gene matches: 8. The V gene's germline CDR1 is MDHEN and CDR2 SYDVKM. The CDR3 region is CASSSRGRRETQYF. CDR3 sequence (DNA): TGTGCCAGCAGCTCCAGGGGGCGCAGGGAGACCCAGTACTTC.

The V call is TRBV10-3, the J call TRBJ1-2; D uncertain. The CDR3 runs 13 residues. V lost 10 bases and J 1 base, leaving 13 bases between the germline ends. Per the germline V gene, CDR1 is ENHRY and CDR2 is SYGVKD. The CDR3 here is CATLSSGNYGYTF. CDR3 DNA sequence: TGTGCCACCCTTTCAAGCGGTAACTATGGCTACACCTTC.

This clone was picked up a small number of times. The rearrangement joins TRBV4-3 to TRBJ1-4; D unclear. CDR1 LGHNA and CDR2 YSLEER come from the germline V gene. CDR3 length equals 14 residues. Trimming stripped 5 bases from V and 5 bases from J, with 12 bases between. The CDR3 bases are TGCGCCAGCAGCGACCGGGGTGCGAATGAAAAACTGTTTTTT. It is translated as CASSDRGANEKLFF.

This clone has more than one count but fewer than ten. The chain employs TRBV10-3 and TRBJ2-4; possibly TRBD2 for D (5 bases). Per the germline V gene, CDR1 is ENHRY and CDR2 is SYGVKD. Trimming removed 5 bases from V and 8 bases from J, with 19 bases in between. The CDR3 spans 15 residues. The CDR3 region is CAISSFEGSKYIQYF. CDR3 coding DNA: TGTGCCATCAGTTCATTTGAGGGCTCTAAATACATTCAGTACTTC.

This chain joins TRBV10-3 and TRBJ2-7; 10 nucleotides match TRBD1. The trim removed 11 bases at V and 3 bases at J, leaving 7 bases unmatched. Germline loops: CDR1 ENHRY, CDR2 SYGVKD. The CDR3 is 13 residues long. The CDR3 DNA reads TGTGCCGCTCACGGGACAGGGGACTACGAGCAGTACTTC. It translates to CAAHGTGDYEQYF.

Only a few counts were recorded for this clone. The V call is TRBV29-1, the J call TRBJ1-1, with D hard to call. CDR3 length equals 12 residues. CDR1 is SQVTM and CDR2 is ANQGSEA in the germline V gene. V was cut by 7 bases and J by 3 bases, with 12 bases left in between. The CDR3 DNA follows: TGCAGCGGACGCCACGGGCACACTGAAGCTTTCTTT. It specifies CSGRHGHTEAFF. The whole variable domain, remainder taken from reference TRBV29-1 and TRBJ1-1, is SAVISQKPSRDICQRGTSLTIQCQVDSQVTMMFWYRQQPGQSLTLIATANQGSEATYESGFVIDKFPISRPNLTFSTLTVSNMSPEDSSIYLCSGRHGHTEAFFGQGTRLTVV.

A few counts support this clone. The chain joins TRBV28 to TRBJ2-7, with D tentatively TRBD1 or TRBD2 (5 bases each). V was pared by 4 bases and J by 3 bases, with 16 bases between. The CDR3 contains 15 residues. Germline CDR1 and CDR2: MDHEN and SYDVKM. The CDR3 reads CASSSRGGARYEQYF. CDR3 nucleotides: TGTGCCAGCAGTTCCCGGGGCGGAGCCCGCTACGAGCAGTACTTC.

The table lists this clone with a few counts. The chain has TRBV18 and TRBJ2-5; D unclear. This CDR3 has 13 amino acids. V shed 6 bases and J shed 3 bases, with 11 bases lying between them. CDR1 is KGHSH and CDR2 is LQKENI in the germline V gene. The CDR3 coding sequence is TGTGCCAGCTCGTCAAGAACGAAAGAGACCCAGTACTTC. Its translation: CASSSRTKETQYF.

As regards this clone: Other DNA sequences in the same sample also yield this CDR3. This sequence joins TRBV7-2 and TRBJ2-6, with unresolved D. V was shortened by 3 bases and J by 4 bases, with 4 bases between the two germline ends. The CDR3 loop spans 13 amino acids. Germline lookup yields CDR1 SGHTA and CDR2 FQGNSA. CDR3 loop: CASSFAGANVLTF. The CDR3 DNA reads TGTGCCAGCAGCTTTGCCGGGGCCAACGTCCTGACTTTC.

The sample holds a few counts of this clone. V gene TRBV5-4 combines with J gene TRBJ2-7; maybe TRBD2 (5 bases). Trimming took off 4 bases at V and 0 bases at J, with 11 bases between the two ends. Germline loops: CDR1 SGHNT, CDR2 YYREEE (reference sequence). The CDR3 totals 14 residues. CDR3 nucleotides: TGTGCCAGCAGCACCACTCGGGACTCCTACGAGCAGTACTTC. Translation gives CASSTTRDSYEQYF.

V and J are TRBV4-1 and TRBJ2-3, with a weak D call TRBD2 (5 bases). Between the trimmed V and J ends, which lost 3 bases and 2 bases, there was a span of 18 bases. CDR3 size: 17 residues. Looked up from germline, CDR1 is MGHRA and CDR2 is YSYEKL. CDR3 protein: CASSQARASMTTDTQYF. CDR3 DNA sequence: TGCGCCAGCAGCCAGGCCAGAGCTAGCATGACCACAGATACGCAGTATTTT.

The chain is built from TRBV15 and TRBJ2-6, with 10 bases aligning to TRBD2. There are 21 residues in the CDR3. CDR1 LNHNV and CDR2 YYDKDF come from the germline V gene (reference sequence). Trimming removed 0 bases from V and 2 bases from J; junction bases left unmatched: 13. CDR3 in DNA: TGTGCCACCAGCAGAGATCTCGGGCTTCTAGCGGGAGTAGCTGGGGCCAACGTCCTGACTTTC. This sequence encodes CATSRDLGLLAGVAGANVLTF.

The rearrangement uses TRBV10-3 and TRBJ2-3; D remains ambiguous. The CDR3 sequence is 13 residues long. CDR1 and CDR2 (germline): ENHRY, SYGVKD. The V end lost 7 bases, the J end lost 3 bases, and 11 bases lay between the germline ends. For the CDR3, the DNA is TGTGCCATCACTACTGACGGGACAGATACGCAGTATTTT. Its translation: CAITTDGTDTQYF.